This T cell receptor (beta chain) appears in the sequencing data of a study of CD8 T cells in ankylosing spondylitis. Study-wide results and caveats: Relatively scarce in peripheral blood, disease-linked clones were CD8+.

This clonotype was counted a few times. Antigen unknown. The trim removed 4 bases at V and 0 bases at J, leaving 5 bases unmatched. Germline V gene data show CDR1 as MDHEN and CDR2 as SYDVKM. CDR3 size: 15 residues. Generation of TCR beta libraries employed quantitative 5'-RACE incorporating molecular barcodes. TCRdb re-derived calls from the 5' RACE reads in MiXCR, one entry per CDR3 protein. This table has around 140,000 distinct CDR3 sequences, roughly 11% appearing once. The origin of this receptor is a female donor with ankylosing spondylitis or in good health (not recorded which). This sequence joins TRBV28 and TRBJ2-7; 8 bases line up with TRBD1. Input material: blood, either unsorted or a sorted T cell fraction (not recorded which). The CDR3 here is CASSSLGQGSYEQYF. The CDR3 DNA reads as TGTGCCAGCAGTTCACTCGGACAGGGCTCCTACGAGCAGTACTTC.